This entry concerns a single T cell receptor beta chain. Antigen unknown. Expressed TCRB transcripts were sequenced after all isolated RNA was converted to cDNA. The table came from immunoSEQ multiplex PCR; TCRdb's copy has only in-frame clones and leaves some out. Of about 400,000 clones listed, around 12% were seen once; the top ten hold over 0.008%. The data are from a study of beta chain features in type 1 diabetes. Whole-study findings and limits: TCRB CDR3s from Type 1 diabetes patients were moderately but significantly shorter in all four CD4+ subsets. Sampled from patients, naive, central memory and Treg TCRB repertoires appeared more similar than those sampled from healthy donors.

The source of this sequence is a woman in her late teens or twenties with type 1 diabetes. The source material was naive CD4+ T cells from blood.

The DNA of the CDR3 is TGTGCCAGCAGTGTCAGGGTGCAAGATACGCAGTATTTT. Translation: CASSVRVQDTQYF. This chain connects TRBV2 to TRBJ2-3; TRBD1 is a possible D gene (5 bases). V was pared by 4 bases and J by 5 bases, with 10 bases between. Germline lookup yields CDR1 SNHLY and CDR2 FYNNEI. The CDR3 covers 13 residues.